This entry lists 24 T cell receptor beta chains sequenced from one sample in a study of CD8 T cells in Susac syndrome. Reverse transcription of roughly 0.45 to 1 ug RNA used random hexamers. From the immunoSEQ multiplex PCR reads, TCRdb called clonotypes with MiXCR, one entry per CDR3 protein. The sample includes 150,000 to 190,000 distinct CDR3 sequences, roughly 95% of them seen just once. Source material: CD8+ T cells from PBMCs. The receptors stem from a human donor with multiple sclerosis.

This chain connects TRBV27 to TRBJ2-3; 8 bases are shared with TRBD2. V lost 2 bases, J lost 5 bases, and 3 bases stayed unmatched. This CDR3 is 14 amino acids long. Germline values: CDR1 MNHEY, CDR2 SMNVEV (reference sequence). The CDR3 reads CASSLIGGGDTQYF. CDR3 nucleotides: TGTGCCAGCAGTTTAATCGGGGGGGGAGATACGCAGTATTTT.

The chain has TRBV4-1 and TRBJ1-2; TRBD1 might be the D (6 bases). CDR3 length: 13 residues. Germline V gene sequence: CDR1 MGHRA, CDR2 YSYEKL. Trimming removed 4 bases at V and 4 bases at J, with 10 bases between. The CDR3 sequence: CASSPGTSYGYTF. The CDR3 bases are TGCGCCAGCAGCCCGGGGACATCCTATGGCTACACCTTC.

V and J are TRBV5-6 and TRBJ2-7; no clear D. V lost 0 bases to trimming and J lost 0 bases, with 4 bases between them. This CDR3 has 13 amino acids. The V gene's germline CDR1 is SGHDT and CDR2 YYEEEE. The CDR3 spells CASSLGNSYEQYF. CDR3 nucleotides: TGTGCCAGCAGCTTGGGCAACTCCTACGAGCAGTACTTC.

This clonotype came up once. The V gene is TRBV29-1, the J gene TRBJ2-7; D unclear. Germline V gives CDR1 SQVTM, CDR2 ANQGSEA. Trimming stripped 1 base from V and 0 bases from J, with 10 bases between. The CDR3 is 14 residues long. Here the CDR3 DNA reads TGCAGCGTTGAAGGAATCGGGTTCTCCTACGAGCAGTACTTC. It encodes CSVEGIGFSYEQYF.

The chain couples TRBV27 to TRBJ2-7; D uncertain. The germline V and J ends were trimmed by 6 bases and 3 bases, with 18 bases remaining between them. The CDR3 covers 15 residues. Per the germline V gene, CDR1 is MNHEY and CDR2 is SMNVEV (reference sequence). In DNA form, the CDR3 reads TGTGCCAGCAGCCGGCCCGAGACGGTACTCTACGAGCAGTACTTC. Translating gives CASSRPETVLYEQYF.

The chain recombines TRBV6-1 with TRBJ2-7; D is possibly TRBD2 (6 bases). The CDR3 has 17 residues. CDR1 is MNHNS and CDR2 is SASEGT in the germline V gene. Trimming took 5 bases from V and 0 from J, leaving 20 bases between them. CDR3 residues: CASSPKSSERASYEQYF. Written as DNA, the CDR3 is TGTGCCAGCAGTCCGAAATCTAGCGAGAGGGCCTCCTACGAGCAGTACTTC.

The gene calls are TRBV4-1 and TRBJ1-4, with 7 bases lining up with TRBD1. Germline V CDR1 and CDR2: MGHRA, YSYEKL. With 0 bases clipped from V and 14 bases from J, the junction kept 9 bases outside the gene matches. The CDR3 extends over 14 amino acids. The CDR3 sequence: CASSQDTRQGCLFF. The DNA for the CDR3 is TGCGCCAGCAGCCAAGATACCCGACAGGGCTGTCTGTTTTTT.

The V and J genes are TRBV14 and TRBJ2-5; D gene unclear. Germline values: CDR1 SGHDN, CDR2 FVKESK. The CDR3 consists of 16 residues. The V gene lost 0 bases and the J gene lost 8 bases, with 19 bases spanning the gap. The CDR3 DNA reads TGTGCCAGCAGCCAAGATCCCTGGACCGGGTCAGGAACCCAGTACTTC. Translation gives CASSQDPWTGSGTQYF.

The rearrangement links TRBV12-3 or TRBV12-4 to TRBJ1-6; D gene ambiguous. This CDR3 is 15 amino acids long. The V end lost 3 bases, the J end lost 7 bases, and 13 bases lay between the germline ends. CDR3 sequence: CASSLHWPQNSPLHF. CDR3 nucleotides: TGTGCCAGCAGTTTGCATTGGCCGCAAAATTCACCCCTCCACTTT.

The CDR3 reads CASSESPDYGYTF. CDR3 coding DNA: TGCGCCAGCAGTGAGTCCCCCGACTATGGCTACACCTTC. The V gene is TRBV10-1, the J gene TRBJ1-2; D not resolved. This CDR3 has 13 amino acids. Germline V CDR1 and CDR2: WNHNN, SYGVQD (reference sequence). Trimming took off 0 bases at V and 3 bases at J, with 5 bases between the two ends.

The chain combines TRBV13 with TRBJ2-5; D is undetermined. Germline V gene lookup returns CDR1 PRHDT and CDR2 FYEKMQ (reference sequence). The CDR3 loop spans 11 amino acids. V gave up 3 bases and J gave up 5 bases, with 4 bases separating them. The CDR3 is CASSFMETQYF. CDR3 in DNA: TGTGCCAGCAGCTTCATGGAGACCCAGTACTTC.

This chain joins TRBV13 and TRBJ2-7; D remains ambiguous. V was pared by 4 bases and J by 5 bases, with 9 bases between. Germline-derived CDR1 and CDR2 are PRHDT and FYEKMQ (reference sequence). The CDR3 is made up of 12 amino acids. The CDR3 DNA follows: TGTGCCAGCAGCTCCCCAGGTCACGAGCAGTACTTC. It specifies CASSSPGHEQYF.

This clonotype was counted only a few times. The V call is TRBV27, the J call TRBJ1-1; unclear D gene. V was shortened by 3 bases and J by 4 bases, with 6 bases between the two germline ends. The CDR3 is 12 residues long. Germline CDR1 is MNHEY and CDR2 is SMNVEV (reference sequence). Here the CDR3 DNA reads TGTGCCAGCAGTTTTTCGGGCACTGAAGCTTTCTTT. The encoded protein is CASSFSGTEAFF.

The V and J genes are TRBV20-1 and TRBJ2-7; D may be TRBD1 (6 bases). Germline-derived CDR1 and CDR2 are DFQATT and SNEGSKA (reference sequence). The CDR3 sequence is 12 residues long. The V gene lost 5 bases and the J gene lost 4 bases, with 12 bases spanning the gap. DNA of the CDR3: TGCAGTGCTTTACAGGGAAGGTACGAGCAGTACTTC. This encodes CSALQGRYEQYF.

This chain connects TRBV7-9 to TRBJ1-4, with 7 bases that match TRBD1. There are 14 residues in the CDR3. From germline, CDR1 is SEHNR and CDR2 FQNEAQ (reference sequence). J lost 6 bases, V lost 7 bases, and 8 bases had no gene match. The CDR3 sequence is CASTHRDRDEKLFF. In DNA, the CDR3 is TGTGCCAGCACACACCGGGACAGAGATGAAAAACTGTTTTTT.

The rearrangement uses TRBV20-1 and TRBJ1-3; 7 bases line up with TRBD1. The V and J ends lost 0 bases and 0 bases, in that order; junction bases with no gene match: 8. This CDR3 has 17 amino acids. The germline gives CDR1 DFQATT, CDR2 SNEGSKA (reference sequence). This chain's CDR3 is CSARDRTGLYSGNTIYF. For the CDR3, the DNA is TGCAGTGCTAGAGATCGGACAGGTCTCTACTCTGGAAACACCATATATTTT.

V gene TRBV2 combines with J gene TRBJ2-7; D gene uncertain. V was cut by 2 bases and J by 4 bases, with 6 bases left in between. The CDR3 loop spans 12 amino acids. The germline CDR1 and CDR2 sequences are SNHLY and FYNNEI. The CDR3 protein is CASSELGYEQYF. The CDR3 nucleotides are TGTGCCAGCAGTGAATTGGGGTACGAGCAGTACTTC.

The genes are TRBV30 and TRBJ2-1, with 8 nucleotides matching TRBD2. Trimming at V came to 8 bases and at J to 0 bases, leaving 6 bases not matched to a gene. The CDR3 contains 14 residues. Germline loops: CDR1 GTSNPN, CDR2 SVGIG (reference sequence). The CDR3 sequence is CARGGPYSYNEQFF. In nucleotides, the CDR3 is TGTGCCCGGGGGGGCCCCTACTCCTACAATGAGCAGTTCTTC.

V and J are TRBV9 and TRBJ1-1, with a possible D match to TRBD1 (6 bases). Germline V lookup: CDR1 SGDLS, CDR2 YYNGEE. This CDR3 region has 18 residues. V lost 3 bases and J 3 bases, leaving 24 bases between the germline ends. In nucleotides, the CDR3 is TGTGCCAGCAGCGCCGAGGGGACATGGTCCATTCTGGACACTGAAGCTTTCTTT. As protein: CASSAEGTWSILDTEAFF.

The chain has TRBV12-3 or TRBV12-4 and TRBJ2-5; weak D call: TRBD1 (5 bases). Trimming took off 7 bases at V and 5 bases at J, with 11 bases between the two ends. This CDR3 is 12 amino acids long. CDR3 bases: TGTGCCAGCAATCAGGGCATTGAGACCCAGTACTTC. This translates into CASNQGIETQYF.

The chain joins TRBV5-1 to TRBJ1-2; D gene ambiguous. The ends were cut back, 4 bases at V and 3 bases at J, with 13 bases in the middle. Germline assignment: CDR1 SGHRS and CDR2 YFSETQ. This CDR3 is 14 amino acids long. The CDR3 DNA reads TGCGCCAGCAGCCCACCCTCAGAATACTATGGCTACACCTTC. Translating it yields CASSPPSEYYGYTF.

The J gene is TRBJ1-1, the V gene TRBV14, with D unclear. Germline CDR1 is SGHDN and CDR2 is FVKESK. The CDR3 loop spans 13 amino acids. V was shortened by 4 bases and J by 5 bases, with 11 bases between the two germline ends. Here the CDR3 reads CASSPLDGTEAFF. CDR3 sequence (DNA): TGTGCCAGCAGCCCACTAGATGGAACTGAAGCTTTCTTT.

This chain links TRBV15 with TRBJ1-2; D is possibly TRBD1 (6 bases). The CDR3 totals 14 residues. The V and J ends lost 7 bases and 0 bases respectively, with 12 bases between them. Germline values: CDR1 LNHNV, CDR2 YYDKDF (reference sequence). The CDR3 region is CATTDRTTNYGYTF. The DNA for the CDR3 is TGTGCCACCACAGACAGGACGACTAACTATGGCTACACCTTC.

The rearrangement uses TRBV6-6 and TRBJ1-2; D is possibly TRBD1 (5 bases). V was cut by 7 bases and J by 2 bases, with 17 bases left in between. CDR3 size: 15 residues. Per germline, CDR1 MNHNY and CDR2 SVGAGI (reference sequence). CDR3 DNA sequence: TGTGCCAGCACCCTCGGGGCAGAAATCAACTATGGCTACACCTTC. Protein product: CASTLGAEINYGYTF.